Listed below are T cell receptor beta chains from one sample, sequenced in a study of T cell changes during pregnancy in multiple sclerosis. Method: immunoSEQ multiplex PCR; TCRdb's copy keeps in-frame clones and lacks some. The sample holds roughly 45,000 clones, about nine tenths seen once. The input for sequencing was CD4+ T cells from peripheral blood mononuclear cells, taken in the second trimester of pregnancy. These receptors originate from a female donor with multiple sclerosis, enrolled in a pregnancy study. Each CDR3 is given with its conserved first and last residue. A D gene is named only where the DNA matches it firmly. Rows give clone size only sometimes, using once, few, many, or a class for an expanded clone.

j_gene,d_gene,v_gene,abundance,CDR3nt,CDR3aa
TRBJ1-4,TRBD1,TRBV5-1,-,TGCGCCAGCAGCTTGGGGGCGACAGGGGAGACGGAAAAACTGTTTTTT,CASSLGATGETEKLFF
TRBJ1-5,TRBD1,TRBV6-5,few,TGTGCCAGCAGTTACCGGACAGGGGATCAGCCCCAGCATTTT,CASSYRTGDQPQHF
TRBJ1-4,TRBD1,TRBV19,once,TGTGCCAGTAGTGGACAGGCTACTAATGAAAAACTGTTTTTT,CASSGQATNEKLFF
TRBJ2-5,TRBD1,TRBV7-2,-,TGTGCCAGCAGCTTGGTCGACAGGGCACAAGAGACCCAGTACTTC,CASSLVDRAQETQYF
TRBJ1-2,-,TRBV15,-,TGTGCCACCAGCAGAGTGGGAGGGATCTATGGCTACACCTTC,CATSRVGGIYGYTF
TRBJ2-7,TRBD2,TRBV19,-,TGTGCCAGTAGCCCTACCTGGACTAGCGGGTCCTACGAGCAGTACTTC,CASSPTWTSGSYEQYF
TRBJ2-3,TRBD2,TRBV7-9,-,TGTGCCAGCAATCGCCTGGCGGCTAGCGGGAGCCAGAATACGCAGTATTTT,CASNRLAASGSQNTQYF
TRBJ2-7,-,TRBV6-1,-,TGTGCCAGCGGAACACAAACAGGGTCCTACGAGCAGTACTTC,CASGTQTGSYEQYF
TRBJ1-2,TRBD1,TRBV28,few,TGTGCCAGCGAAGGAGCAGGGGGCGTTTATGGCTACACCTTC,CASEGAGGVYGYTF
TRBJ2-3,TRBD2,TRBV4-1,-,TGCGCCAGCAGCCAAGATCCGGTCGGAGCGGGAGGATCAGATACGCAGTATTTT,CASSQDPVGAGGSDTQYF
TRBJ2-3,-,TRBV5-1,few,TGCGCCAGCAAATCCGGCTCGCGGGCAGGAGATACGCAGTATTTT,CASKSGSRAGDTQYF
TRBJ2-1,TRBD1,TRBV28,-,TGTGCCAGCAGTTTTAGGGGGACAGGGGGCATTAATGAGCAGTTCTTC,CASSFRGTGGINEQFF
TRBJ2-6,TRBD1,TRBV10-3,-,TGTGCCATCGGCTCGGGACAGGGAGTTACTGGGGCCAACGTCCTGACTTTC,CAIGSGQGVTGANVLTF
TRBJ2-6,-,TRBV14,-,TGTGCCAGCAGCCCCCTTCCTCAGGCCTCTGGGGCCAACGTCCTGACTTTC,CASSPLPQASGANVLTF
TRBJ2-3,TRBD2,TRBV7-2,-,TGTGCCAGCAGCAGATTAGCGGGAGCCCCTACAGATACGCAGTATTTT,CASSRLAGAPTDTQYF
TRBJ2-5,-,TRBV23-1,-,TGCGCCAGCAGTCACTCTCCGTTTCCAGGGGCGACGGAAGAGACCCAGTACTTC,CASSHSPFPGATEETQYF
TRBJ1-1,-,TRBV4-2,-,TGTGCCAGCAGCCCCTTACAGGGTTCGATCACTGAAGCTTTCTTT,CASSPLQGSITEAFF
TRBJ2-4,-,TRBV5-1,-,TGCGCCAGCAGCTTCGGACAGTATCGTTCTGCCCAAAACATTCAGTACTTC,CASSFGQYRSAQNIQYF
TRBJ2-7,-,TRBV30,-,TGTGCCTGGAGTGTGAGGTTCGCGGACGAGCAGTACTTC,CAWSVRFADEQYF
TRBJ2-3,-,TRBV5-6,-,TGTGCCAGCAGCTTGGGCCTAGCAGGCACAGATACGCAGTATTTT,CASSLGLAGTDTQYF
TRBJ1-3,TRBD1,TRBV15,-,TGTGCCACCAGCAGAGAGCTGACAGGGGACACCATATATTTT,CATSRELTGDTIYF
TRBJ2-5,TRBD1,TRBV5-1,once,TGCGCCAGCAGCGGGTCGACAGGGGTAGAGACCCAGTACTTC,CASSGSTGVETQYF
TRBJ2-1,TRBD1,TRBV7-9,-,TGTGCCAGCAGCCCACGGGACAGGACTTACAATGAGCAGTTCTTC,CASSPRDRTYNEQFF
TRBJ2-7,TRBD1,TRBV29-1,-,TGCAGCGTTGAGGGAGCGGAAGACAGGGCCTACGAGCAGTACTTC,CSVEGAEDRAYEQYF
TRBJ2-3,-,TRBV5-1,-,TGCGCCAGCAGCCCAGGGGGCACAGATACGCAGTATTTT,CASSPGGTDTQYF
TRBJ2-5,-,TRBV6-5,-,TGTGCCAGCACTAAGAACAGATCCCCGGGGGAGACCCAGTACTTC,CASTKNRSPGETQYF
TRBJ2-3,-,TRBV5-4,-,TGTGCCAGCAGCTTTGACAGTCAAAGCACAGATACGCAGTATTTT,CASSFDSQSTDTQYF
TRBJ2-3,-,TRBV11-2,-,TGTGCCAGCAGCTCTCCGTCAGATACGCAGTATTTT,CASSSPSDTQYF
TRBJ1-1,TRBD1,TRBV30,-,TGTGCCTGGAGTTGGGACAGGGTAGCTGAAGCTTTCTTT,CAWSWDRVAEAFF
TRBJ2-7,-,TRBV28,-,TGTGCCAGCCAGGGTTCCTACGAGCAGTACTTC,CASQGSYEQYF
TRBJ1-2,-,TRBV5-1,-,TGCGCCAGCAGCCCGGGACAAGGCTATGGCTACACCTTC,CASSPGQGYGYTF
TRBJ2-5,TRBD2,TRBV12-5,-,TGTGCTAGTGGTAAGAGCGGGAGAGAGACCCAGTACTTC,CASGKSGRETQYF
TRBJ2-5,TRBD2,TRBV9,once,TGTGCCAGCAGCACTAGCGGGAGAGAGGAGACCCAGTACTTC,CASSTSGREETQYF
TRBJ1-3,-,TRBV6-6,-,TGTGCCAGCAGTTACTGGCGGGGGCAGGGAAACACCATATATTTT,CASSYWRGQGNTIYF
TRBJ1-1,-,TRBV6-1,-,TGTGCCAGCAGTGAGTCCCGCAGGGACACTGAAGCTTTCTTT,CASSESRRDTEAFF
TRBJ2-5,-,TRBV29-1,-,TGCAGCGTGGGGGCCGAGGTGGGGGTCTCGGGGACCCAGTACTTC,CSVGAEVGVSGTQYF
TRBJ2-7,-,TRBV5-1,-,TGCGCCAGCAGCTTAGCGGGCTCCTACGAGCAGTACTTC,CASSLAGSYEQYF
TRBJ2-1,TRBD1,TRBV29-1,-,TGCAGCGTTGGCGTGTCAGGGGGCATTTTCAATGAGCAGTTCTTC,CSVGVSGGIFNEQFF
TRBJ2-3,TRBD2,TRBV7-3,few,TGTGCCAGCAGCTTATCGGGACTAGCGGGAGTACAAGATACGCAGTATTTT,CASSLSGLAGVQDTQYF
TRBJ1-1,TRBD1,TRBV18,-,TGTGCCAGCTCACCGGGACAGGGGGGGACTGAAGCTTTCTTT,CASSPGQGGTEAFF
TRBJ1-1,TRBD1,TRBV7-6,-,TGTGCCAGCAGCTCACTTACAGGGGACACTGAAGCTTTCTTT,CASSSLTGDTEAFF
TRBJ2-7,TRBD1,TRBV6-5,-,TGTGCCAGCAGCTCCACAGGGGCCTCCTACGAGCAGTACTTC,CASSSTGASYEQYF
TRBJ2-1,TRBD2,TRBV7-8,-,TGTGCCAGCAGCTTAGAGGGAGGGAGGGATGAGCAGTTCTTC,CASSLEGGRDEQFF
TRBJ2-3,TRBD2,TRBV4-2,-,TGTGCCAGCAGAGCGGGAGTGGCAGATACGCAGTATTTT,CASRAGVADTQYF
TRBJ1-2,-,TRBV6-1,-,TGTGCCAGCAGTGACGCGGGGCGAACTTATGGCTACACCTTC,CASSDAGRTYGYTF
TRBJ2-1,-,TRBV27,-,TGTGCCAGCAGTTTAGAAAGACGGGTCTCCTACAATGAGCAGTTCTTC,CASSLERRVSYNEQFF
TRBJ1-1,TRBD1,TRBV28,-,TGTGCCAGCAGAGAAGGGGGCGCTGGGTATGATGAAGCTTTCTTT,CASREGGAGYDEAFF
TRBJ1-5,-,TRBV4-1,-,TGCGCCAGCAGCGAGTCGCCCGGTGATAGCAATCAGCCCCAGCATTTT,CASSESPGDSNQPQHF
TRBJ2-5,TRBD1,TRBV5-1,-,TGCGCCAGCTGCCGGACAGGGGGGCCAGAGACCCAGTACTTC,CASCRTGGPETQYF
TRBJ2-1,TRBD2,TRBV6-6,-,TGTGCCAGCAGTCCGGGACTAGGGTCCCACAATGAGCAGTTCTTC,CASSPGLGSHNEQFF
TRBJ2-3,-,TRBV6-5,-,TGTGCCAGCAGCCAGGATCGCAATACGCAGTATTTT,CASSQDRNTQYF
TRBJ2-7,-,TRBV2,once,TGTGCCAGCAGTGAACGGCTAGCTTTAGACGAGCAGTACTTC,CASSERLALDEQYF
TRBJ2-3,TRBD1,TRBV11-3,-,TGTGCCAGCAGTTTGGGACAGGGACCTAGCACAGATACGCAGTATTTT,CASSLGQGPSTDTQYF
TRBJ2-5,-,TRBV7-6,-,TGTGCCAGCAGCTTAGCGCTTGGCAGGGGCCGAGGGACCCAGTACTTC,CASSLALGRGRGTQYF
TRBJ2-7,TRBD1,TRBV25-1,-,TGTGCCAGCCAGATCCCCGGACAGGGAGTAGACGAGCAGTACTTC,CASQIPGQGVDEQYF